These T cell receptor beta chains were read from a single sample in a study of human thymus T cells. Generated by immunoSEQ multiplex PCR, the TCRdb table keeps only in-frame clones and is missing some. This sample has about 120,000 clones, with around 95% found just once. Sample: thymus tissue. These receptors all come from a boy under three years old with a congenital heart defect but otherwise immunologically healthy. Each CDR3 is given with its conserved first and last residue. The D gene is left open where the match is weak. A row's size may be missing; if present it is once, few, many or a size class.

J: TRBJ1-1
size: NA
D: NA
V: TRBV5-1
CDR3: CASRGDGRRTEAFF
DNA: TGCGCCAGCCGGGGGGATGGCCGCAGGACTGAAGCTTTCTTT

J: TRBJ1-1
size: NA
D: NA
V: TRBV10-3
CDR3: CAISQGGTEAFF
DNA: TGTGCCATCAGCCAGGGTGGCACTGAAGCTTTCTTT

J: TRBJ2-2
size: NA
D: NA
V: TRBV12-5
CDR3: CASGLVRLGVDAGELFF
DNA: TGTGCTAGTGGTTTGGTACGGCTAGGGGTCGACGCCGGGGAGCTGTTTTTT

J: TRBJ1-2
size: once
D: NA
V: TRBV27
CDR3: CASSPGGRSFGYGYTF
DNA: TGTGCCAGCAGTCCAGGCGGACGGAGTTTTGGGTATGGCTACACCTTC

J: TRBJ2-7
size: NA
D: NA
V: TRBV2
CDR3: CASRGFGQRANEQYF
DNA: TGTGCCAGCAGGGGCTTTGGACAACGGGCCAACGAGCAGTACTTC

J: TRBJ2-2
size: NA
D: TRBD2
V: TRBV4-1
CDR3: CASSQVPRGDYPTGELFF
DNA: TGCGCCAGCAGCCAAGTCCCACGGGGGGACTACCCCACCGGGGAGCTGTTTTTT

J: TRBJ2-4
size: NA
D: NA
V: TRBV4-3
CDR3: CASSPRRVSIAKNIQYF
DNA: TGCGCCAGCAGCCCCCGACGGGTCTCGATAGCCAAAAACATTCAGTACTTC

J: TRBJ1-2
size: NA
D: TRBD1
V: TRBV28
CDR3: CASSLAGGVVYGYTF
DNA: TGTGCCAGCAGTTTGGCAGGGGGGGTAGTCTATGGCTACACCTTC

J: TRBJ2-3
size: NA
D: NA
V: TRBV6-4
CDR3: CASSDGGGSSTDTQYF
DNA: TGTGCCAGCAGTGACGGGGGGGGCTCCAGCACAGATACGCAGTATTTT

J: TRBJ2-3
size: NA
D: TRBD2
V: TRBV7-2
CDR3: CASRDLAGAEDTQYF
DNA: TGTGCCAGCAGGGATCTAGCGGGGGCGGAAGATACGCAGTATTTT

J: TRBJ2-1
size: NA
D: NA
V: TRBV15
CDR3: CATSNTNPPNEQFF
DNA: TGTGCCACCAGCAATACTAATCCCCCCAATGAGCAGTTCTTC

J: TRBJ2-5
size: NA
D: NA
V: TRBV27
CDR3: CASSLGGRTKPIRQETQYF
DNA: TGTGCCAGCAGTTTAGGGGGCAGGACCAAGCCTATTCGTCAAGAGACCCAGTACTTC

J: TRBJ1-2
size: NA
D: TRBD1
V: TRBV4-2
CDR3: CASSQDPQWAQGVYGYTF
DNA: TGTGCCAGCAGCCAAGATCCACAGTGGGCGCAGGGGGTGTATGGCTACACCTTC

J: TRBJ1-2
size: few
D: TRBD1
V: TRBV20-1
CDR3: CSAIRGYGYTF
DNA: TGCAGTGCCATCAGGGGGTATGGCTACACCTTC

J: TRBJ1-1
size: NA
D: NA
V: TRBV6-6
CDR3: CASSYREAKDTEAFF
DNA: TGTGCCAGCAGTTACCGGGAGGCAAAGGACACTGAAGCTTTCTTT

J: TRBJ1-6
size: NA
D: TRBD1
V: TRBV6-5
CDR3: CASSYSRQGASPLHF
DNA: TGTGCCAGCAGTTACTCGAGGCAGGGGGCTTCACCCCTCCACTTT

J: TRBJ1-3
size: NA
D: NA
V: TRBV9
CDR3: CASSVGPGTGSGNTIYF
DNA: TGTGCCAGCAGCGTAGGACCCGGGACGGGCTCTGGAAACACCATATATTTT

J: TRBJ2-3
size: NA
D: TRBD2
V: TRBV6-6
CDR3: CASSYPTSGDTDTQYF
DNA: TGTGCCAGCAGTTACCCCACTAGCGGGGACACAGATACGCAGTATTTT

J: TRBJ2-7
size: NA
D: NA
V: TRBV5-1
CDR3: CASSLAVRPSYEQYF
DNA: TGCGCCAGCAGCTTGGCTGTGCGACCCTCCTACGAGCAGTACTTC

J: TRBJ1-2
size: NA
D: NA
V: TRBV13
CDR3: CASSLGGYRGGYTF
DNA: TGTGCCAGCAGCTTAGGGGGCTACCGAGGTGGCTACACCTTC

J: TRBJ2-5
size: NA
D: NA
V: TRBV4-3
CDR3: CASSQEGTQYF
DNA: TGCGCCAGCAGCCAAGAGGGCACCCAGTACTTC

J: TRBJ2-7
size: once
D: TRBD1
V: TRBV2
CDR3: CASSAGQGANEQYF
DNA: TGTGCCAGCAGTGCGGGACAGGGGGCTAACGAGCAGTACTTC

J: TRBJ1-2
size: NA
D: NA
V: TRBV4-2
CDR3: CASSQGPGSKDGYTF
DNA: TGTGCCAGCAGCCAAGGTCCGGGGAGTAAAGATGGCTACACCTTC

J: TRBJ1-1
size: NA
D: NA
V: TRBV25-1
CDR3: CASSGGSREEGTEAFF
DNA: TGTGCCAGCAGTGGGGGGAGCAGGGAGGAGGGCACTGAAGCTTTCTTT

J: TRBJ1-2
size: NA
D: TRBD1
V: TRBV7-2
CDR3: CASSLDWGQVFYGYTF
DNA: TGTGCCAGCAGCTTAGATTGGGGACAGGTGTTCTATGGCTACACCTTC

J: TRBJ2-7
size: NA
D: NA
V: TRBV28
CDR3: CASSLRGDYEQYF
DNA: TGTGCCAGCAGCTTGCGTGGTGACTACGAGCAGTACTTC

J: TRBJ2-3
size: NA
D: NA
V: TRBV7-4
CDR3: CASSLYPRGDTQYF
DNA: TGTGCCAGCAGCTTATACCCAAGGGGAGATACGCAGTATTTT

J: TRBJ1-5
size: NA
D: NA
V: TRBV18
CDR3: CASSPNVGNQPQHF
DNA: TGTGCCAGCTCACCAAATGTGGGCAATCAGCCCCAGCATTTT

J: TRBJ1-4
size: NA
D: TRBD1
V: TRBV6-6
CDR3: CASRPDRGPEKLFF
DNA: TGTGCCAGCAGGCCGGACAGGGGGCCTGAAAAACTGTTTTTT

J: TRBJ2-5
size: once
D: NA
V: TRBV10-3
CDR3: CAISESPGDTREETQYF
DNA: TGTGCCATCAGTGAGTCCCCCGGGGACACCAGGGAAGAGACCCAGTACTTC

J: TRBJ2-5
size: NA
D: NA
V: TRBV25-1
CDR3: CASSVWTEQETQYF
DNA: TGTGCCAGCAGCGTATGGACAGAGCAAGAGACCCAGTACTTC

J: TRBJ2-1
size: NA
D: NA
V: TRBV27
CDR3: CASSSRPSDEQFF
DNA: TGTGCCAGCAGTTCCCGCCCCTCAGATGAGCAGTTCTTC

J: TRBJ2-3
size: NA
D: TRBD1
V: TRBV5-1
CDR3: CASRVLPTGGTDTQYF
DNA: TGCGCCAGCAGGGTATTGCCGACAGGGGGCACAGATACGCAGTATTTT

J: TRBJ2-1
size: NA
D: NA
V: TRBV27
CDR3: CASSWVGSPWYNEQFF
DNA: TGTGCCAGCAGTTGGGTTGGCAGCCCCTGGTACAATGAGCAGTTCTTC

J: TRBJ2-5
size: NA
D: TRBD2
V: TRBV5-1
CDR3: CASSLVPSGGSQETQYF
DNA: TGCGCCAGCAGCTTGGTTCCGAGCGGGGGATCACAAGAGACCCAGTACTTC

J: TRBJ1-2
size: once
D: NA
V: TRBV9
CDR3: CASSGSAPLAGYTF
DNA: TGTGCCAGCAGCGGGTCAGCTCCCTTAGCCGGCTACACCTTC

J: TRBJ1-2
size: NA
D: NA
V: TRBV29-1
CDR3: CSVDVEDWNFGGYTF
DNA: TGCAGCGTGGACGTGGAAGACTGGAACTTCGGGGGCTACACCTTC

J: TRBJ2-3
size: NA
D: TRBD1
V: TRBV10-3
CDR3: CAISSRQGGITDTQYF
DNA: TGTGCCATCAGTTCCCGACAGGGCGGTATTACGGATACGCAGTATTTT

J: TRBJ2-5
size: NA
D: NA
V: TRBV5-4
CDR3: CASSLSPQETQYF
DNA: TGTGCCAGCAGCTTGTCCCCTCAAGAGACCCAGTACTTC

J: TRBJ2-7
size: once
D: NA
V: TRBV6-1
CDR3: CASSRGQNYYEQYF
DNA: TGTGCCAGCAGTCGCGGCCAAAATTATTACGAGCAGTACTTC

J: TRBJ1-6
size: NA
D: TRBD1
V: TRBV28
CDR3: CASSWYRDREGSPLHF
DNA: TGTGCCAGCAGTTGGTACCGGGACAGGGAGGGATCACCCCTCCACTTT

J: TRBJ2-7
size: NA
D: NA
V: TRBV19
CDR3: CASSPPRGPYEQYF
DNA: TGTGCCAGTAGTCCCCCCAGGGGACCCTACGAGCAGTACTTC

J: TRBJ2-7
size: NA
D: NA
V: TRBV28
CDR3: CASSFIGQKNSYEQYF
DNA: TGTGCCAGCAGTTTTATTGGACAGAAGAACTCCTACGAGCAGTACTTC

J: TRBJ2-5
size: NA
D: TRBD1
V: TRBV4-3
CDR3: CASSQDLNRGETQYF
DNA: TGCGCCAGCAGCCAAGATTTAAACAGGGGCGAGACCCAGTACTTC

J: TRBJ1-6
size: few
D: NA
V: TRBV5-1
CDR3: CASSLGNSPLHF
DNA: TGCGCCAGCAGCTTAGGGAATTCACCCCTCCACTTT

J: TRBJ2-1
size: NA
D: NA
V: TRBV10-3
CDR3: CAIRNPTYNEQFF
DNA: TGTGCCATCAGGAATCCCACCTACAATGAGCAGTTCTTC

J: TRBJ2-2
size: once
D: TRBD1
V: TRBV6-1
CDR3: CASSEVRVRQGGAGELFF
DNA: TGTGCCAGCAGTGAAGTAAGAGTAAGACAGGGTGGCGCCGGGGAGCTGTTTTTT

J: TRBJ2-7
size: once
D: NA
V: TRBV28
CDR3: CASSPVTGIYEQYF
DNA: TGTGCCAGCAGCCCCGTCACAGGGATCTACGAGCAGTACTTC

J: TRBJ1-4
size: NA
D: TRBD1
V: TRBV30
CDR3: CAWGDREIDEKLFF
DNA: TGTGCCTGGGGCGACAGGGAAATAGATGAAAAACTGTTTTTT

J: TRBJ1-1
size: once
D: NA
V: TRBV4-2
CDR3: CASSPNRRNGDTEAFF
DNA: TGTGCCAGCAGCCCCAATAGGCGGAATGGTGACACTGAAGCTTTCTTT

J: TRBJ1-1
size: NA
D: NA
V: TRBV5-8
CDR3: CASSGGEGYYTEAFF
DNA: TGTGCCAGCAGCGGGGGGGAAGGATACTACACTGAAGCTTTCTTT

J: TRBJ2-4
size: NA
D: NA
V: TRBV4-3
CDR3: CASSQEGRGLAKNIQYF
DNA: TGCGCCAGCAGCCAAGAGGGCCGGGGGCTAGCCAAAAACATTCAGTACTTC

J: TRBJ1-5
size: few
D: NA
V: TRBV4-2
CDR3: CASSESYGQLNQPQHF
DNA: TGTGCCAGCAGCGAATCCTACGGACAGCTCAATCAGCCCCAGCATTTT